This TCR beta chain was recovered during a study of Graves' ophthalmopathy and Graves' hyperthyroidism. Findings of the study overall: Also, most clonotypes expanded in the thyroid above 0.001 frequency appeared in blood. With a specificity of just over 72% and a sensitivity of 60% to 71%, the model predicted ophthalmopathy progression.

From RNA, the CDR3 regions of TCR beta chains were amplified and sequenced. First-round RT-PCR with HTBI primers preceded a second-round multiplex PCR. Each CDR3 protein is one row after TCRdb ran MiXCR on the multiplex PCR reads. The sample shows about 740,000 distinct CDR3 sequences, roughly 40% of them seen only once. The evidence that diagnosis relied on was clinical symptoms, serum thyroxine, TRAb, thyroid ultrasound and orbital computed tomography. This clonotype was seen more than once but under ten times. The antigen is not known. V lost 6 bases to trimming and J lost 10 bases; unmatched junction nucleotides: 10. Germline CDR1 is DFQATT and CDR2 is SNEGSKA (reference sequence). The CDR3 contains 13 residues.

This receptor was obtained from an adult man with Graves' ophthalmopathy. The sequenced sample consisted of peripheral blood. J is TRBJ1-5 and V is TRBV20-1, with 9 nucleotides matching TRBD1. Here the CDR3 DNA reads TGCAGTGCATCTCCGGGACAGGGAGGACCCCAGCATTTT. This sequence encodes CSASPGQGGPQHF.